Listed below are T cell receptor beta chains from one sample, sequenced in a study of blood T cell repertoires in COVID-19. The data were produced by immunoSEQ multiplex PCR, yet TCRdb's version contains in-frame clones alone and is incomplete. The repertoire consists of 350,000 or so clones, with about 90% occurring once and the leading ten covering 6.5% to 8%. Sequencing was carried out using peripheral blood. The receptor source for this set is a young man with active or convalescent COVID-19. CDR3s include the opening cysteine and the closing phenylalanine or tryptophan. A D gene is named only where the DNA matches it firmly. Size values are once, few and many counts, or a class for expanded clones, and some rows have none.

D gene,V gene,J gene,clone size,CDR3 DNA,CDR3 protein
.,TRBV30,TRBJ1-2,few,TGTGCCTGGAGCAGGGGAGGCTACACCTTC,CAWSRGGYTF
TRBD1,TRBV28,TRBJ2-7,.,TGTGCCAGCAGTACACTAAGACAGGGGGACGAGCAGTACTTC,CASSTLRQGDEQYF
.,TRBV11-3,TRBJ2-3,.,TGTGCCAGCAGCTTAGGGAGAGCGGCTAGCACAGATACGCAGTATTTT,CASSLGRAASTDTQYF
TRBD1,TRBV4-3,TRBJ1-6,.,TGCGCCAGCAGCCAACAGGGGACAGGGAGTTATAATTCACCCCTCCACTTT,CASSQQGTGSYNSPLHF
TRBD1,TRBV7-2,TRBJ2-7,.,TGTGCCAGCAGGTACCGGGACAGACATTCCTACGAGCAGTACTTC,CASRYRDRHSYEQYF
TRBD1,TRBV2,TRBJ2-2,.,TGTGCCAGCCTCCCGGACAGGGCGAACACCGGGGAGCTGTTTTTT,CASLPDRANTGELFF
.,TRBV11-2,TRBJ2-2,.,TGTGCCAGCAGGAGGTTCATGACCGGGGAGCTGTTTTTT,CASRRFMTGELFF
.,TRBV28,TRBJ1-2,.,TGTGCCAGCAGCTTAATTTCTAGGCAGACCTATGGCTACACCTTC,CASSLISRQTYGYTF
TRBD2,TRBV24-1,TRBJ2-3,.,TGTGCCACCAGTAGAAACCCTAGCGGGAGGAACACAGATACGCAGTATTTT,CATSRNPSGRNTDTQYF
.,TRBV11-1,TRBJ2-1,few,TGTGCCAGCAGCTTCCGGGGTGAGCAGTTCTTC,CASSFRGEQFF
.,TRBV28,TRBJ1-1,.,TGTGCCAGCAGTTATCAAGGGAGGAACACTGAAGCTTTCTTT,CASSYQGRNTEAFF
TRBD2,TRBV5-5,TRBJ2-3,.,TGTGCCAGCAGCTTGGCCGCTGAAGCGGGAGGTTCAGATACGCAGTATTTT,CASSLAAEAGGSDTQYF
.,TRBV7-2,TRBJ2-6,.,TGTGCCAGCAGCCCTAGGCTTGGAACGCATCACTCTGGGGCCAACGTCCTGACTTTC,CASSPRLGTHHSGANVLTF
TRBD1,TRBV7-2,TRBJ1-4,.,TGTGCCAGCAGCGACAACAGGGGACCTAATGAAAAACTGTTTTTT,CASSDNRGPNEKLFF
.,TRBV9,TRBJ2-5,.,TGTGCCAGCAGCGTAGGAAACTCTCAAGAGACCCAGTACTTC,CASSVGNSQETQYF
.,TRBV28,TRBJ1-4,.,TGTGCCAGCAGTTTCCGGGGGGAAAAACTGTTTTTT,CASSFRGEKLFF
.,TRBV10-2,TRBJ1-1,.,TGCGCCAGCAGTGATTGGGGGGACACTGAAGCTTTCTTT,CASSDWGDTEAFF
TRBD1,TRBV6-5,TRBJ2-7,.,TGTGCCAGCAGATTTGGACAGGGGTCCTACGAGCAGTACTTC,CASRFGQGSYEQYF
.,TRBV6-2/TRBV6-3,TRBJ2-4,.,TGTGCCAGCAGCCCGACCAGCGGAAACATTCAGTACTTC,CASSPTSGNIQYF
.,TRBV7-9,TRBJ1-4,.,TGTGCCAGCAGCCTCGGACATACTAATGAAAAACTGTTTTTT,CASSLGHTNEKLFF
TRBD2,TRBV6-6,TRBJ2-3,.,TGTGCCAGCAAGAGCGGGATAGGCACAGATACGCAGTATTTT,CASKSGIGTDTQYF
TRBD1,TRBV2,TRBJ1-5,few,TGTGCCAGCAGTGTGGACAGGCTAGGTCAGCCCCAGCATTTT,CASSVDRLGQPQHF
.,TRBV24-1,TRBJ2-3,.,TGTGCCACCAGTGTCGACGGAGCAGATACGCAGTATTTT,CATSVDGADTQYF
TRBD2,TRBV7-9,TRBJ2-1,.,TGTGCCAGCAGCTCCAGACTAGCGGGAGGAGTTAAGGAGCAGTTCTTC,CASSSRLAGGVKEQFF
.,TRBV5-6,TRBJ1-5,.,TGTGCCAGCAGCGGGGGACTGCGCAATCAGCCCCAGCATTTT,CASSGGLRNQPQHF
.,TRBV28,TRBJ1-1,few,TGTGCCAGCAGTTTCCAGGGGAAGGGCACTGAAGCTTTCTTT,CASSFQGKGTEAFF
.,TRBV5-1,TRBJ1-4,.,TGCGCCAGCAGCTTGGCCGGGGGACTGCAGGAAAAACTGTTTTTT,CASSLAGGLQEKLFF
.,TRBV25-1,TRBJ1-1,.,TGTGCCAGCAGTGAGCAAAGCATGAACACTGAAGCTTTCTTT,CASSEQSMNTEAFF
TRBD1,TRBV18,TRBJ2-5,.,TGTGCCAGCTCAAAACAGGGGGCGGCGGAGACCCAGTACTTC,CASSKQGAAETQYF
.,TRBV28,TRBJ2-7,.,TGTGCCACCAAGAGATTCTCCTACGAGCAGTACTTC,CATKRFSYEQYF
.,TRBV3-1/TRBV3-2,TRBJ1-5,.,TGTGCCAGCAGCCAAGGAACAGGGAGCAATCAGCCCCAGCATTTT,CASSQGTGSNQPQHF
.,TRBV24-1,TRBJ1-1,.,TGTGCCACCAGTGATTCGACAGTAAACACTGAAGCTTTCTTT,CATSDSTVNTEAFF
.,TRBV6-2/TRBV6-3,TRBJ2-3,once,TGTGCCAGCAGTTATCCGGGAACAGATACGCAGTATTTT,CASSYPGTDTQYF
.,TRBV7-9,TRBJ2-1,.,TGTGCCAGCAGCTTAAGAGGTGAGCAGTTCTTC,CASSLRGEQFF
TRBD1,TRBV6-5,TRBJ1-2,.,TGTGCCAGCGGACAGGGTCTTGACTACACCTTC,CASGQGLDYTF
TRBD1,TRBV11-3,TRBJ2-7,.,TGTGCCAGCAGCTCCGCCTCTCGGGGACAGGGGGCGTTTCACGAGCAGTACTTC,CASSSASRGQGAFHEQYF
.,TRBV12-3/TRBV12-4,TRBJ2-7,.,TGTGCCAGCAGTGAGTGGGGCGTCGAGCAGTACTTC,CASSEWGVEQYF
.,TRBV2,TRBJ1-1,.,TGTGCCAGCAGTGCAGACAAGAACACTGAAGCTTTCTTT,CASSADKNTEAFF
TRBD1,TRBV5-1,TRBJ2-7,.,TGCGCCAGCAGCGTAACAGGGGGCCTCTACGGGGAGCAGTACTTC,CASSVTGGLYGEQYF
TRBD1,TRBV19,TRBJ2-2,.,TGTGCCAGTAGCTGGGGACAGAACGGGGAGCTGTTTTTT,CASSWGQNGELFF
TRBD1,TRBV12-5,TRBJ2-7,.,TGTGCTAGTGGGGGGCCCAACAGGGGGGATCCATACGAGCAGTACTTC,CASGGPNRGDPYEQYF
.,TRBV4-1,TRBJ2-1,.,TGCGCCAGCAGCCACGTGACAGCTTCCTACAATGAGCAGTTCTTC,CASSHVTASYNEQFF
.,TRBV9,TRBJ2-3,.,TGTGCCAGCAGCCCGCGTTGGCAGGCCACAGATACGCAGTATTTT,CASSPRWQATDTQYF
.,TRBV21-1,TRBJ1-4,.,TGTGCCAGCCTAAGGGGCATTGCAACTAATGAAAAACTGTTTTTT,CASLRGIATNEKLFF
TRBD2,TRBV10-1,TRBJ2-2,few,TGCGCCAGCAGTAATAGCGGGAGGCCCCTCCTATCACACACCGGGGAGCTGTTTTTT,CASSNSGRPLLSHTGELFF
TRBD1,TRBV19,TRBJ2-3,once,TGTGCCAGTAGTACCGAGACAGGGTTGGGCACAGATACGCAGTATTTT,CASSTETGLGTDTQYF
TRBD2,TRBV19,TRBJ2-7,.,TGTGCCAGTAGTTCAATAGCGGGATACGAGCAGTACTTC,CASSSIAGYEQYF
.,TRBV7-9,TRBJ2-7,.,TGTGCCAGCAGCTTGGGGACAATCGAGCAGTACTTC,CASSLGTIEQYF
TRBD2,TRBV19,TRBJ2-7,.,TGTGCCAGTAGTGCCGGGACTAGCGGGGGATACGAGCAGTACTTC,CASSAGTSGGYEQYF
TRBD1,TRBV5-8,TRBJ2-7,.,TGTGCGAACGGACAGGGGGCGAGGGAGCAGTACTTC,CANGQGAREQYF